Sequencing of this T cell receptor beta chain was carried out in a study of identical twins. V shed 6 bases, J shed 0 bases, and the junction held 11 bases outside the gene matches. This CDR3 contains 15 residues. Germline V gene sequence: CDR1 SQVTM, CDR2 ANQGSEA. TCRdb re-derived calls from the 5' RACE reads in MiXCR, one entry per CDR3 protein. The sample contains fewer than 550,000 distinct CDR3 sequences, 12% to 15% of which appear only once. This clonotype turned up a few times. Its antigen is undetermined. Study-wide findings and caveats: Researchers caution that invariant MAIT and iNKT cells could partly confound zero-insertion analyses.

In addition, the sample was reused for a study of yellow fever vaccine responses in identical twins.

The genes are TRBV29-1 and TRBJ2-7; 7 nucleotides align to TRBD1. The source is a woman between 18 and 29 years old in good health. Sequencing used CD4+ T cells sorted from blood. CDR3 sequence reads: CSVEHRGVSSYEQYV. The CDR3 bases are TGCAGCGTCGAACACAGGGGCGTAAGCTCCTACGAGCAGTACGTC.